The 3 T cell receptor beta chains given below trace back to one sample, sequenced in a study of naive and memory T cell subsets (dated by TCRdb to 2017 to 2019). Library preparation employed 5' RACE. Sequencing instrument: Illumina MiSeq. Four rounds of PCR, run with the SP2 primer together with nested alpha and beta constant region primers, were used to amplify the ligated cDNA. The public reads were reanalyzed by TCRdb: fastp trimming at Q25, MiXCR alignment, in-frame beta chains only. All rows with the same CDR3 protein become a single entry with the most common DNA and genes. The sample profile shows roughly 48,000 distinct CDR3 sequences; around 5% of them were found once. Under 0.95% of the sample is in the top ten clones. The study described a robust, sensitive protocol for amplifying, sequencing and analyzing TCRs, using 3' ligation of a UMI-containing oligonucleotide to TCR cDNA. Every receptor here comes from a female donor in good health.

This clonotype was observed many times. The genes are TRBV29-1 and TRBJ2-5, with 10 bases lining up with TRBD2. V lost 6 bases and J lost 2; bases outside the gene matches: 6. Per germline, CDR1 SQVTM and CDR2 ANQGSEA. This CDR3 spans 14 amino acids. CDR3 sequence (DNA): TGCAGCGTCGATGGGACTAGCGCACAAGAGACCCAGTACTTC. Encoded protein: CSVDGTSAQETQYF.

This clonotype turned up a few times. V usage is TRBV29-1 and J usage is TRBJ1-1; the match to TRBD1 covers 8 bases. The length of the CDR3 is 13 residues. Germline values: CDR1 SQVTM, CDR2 ANQGSEA. V trimming: 5 bases; J trimming: 4 bases; junction bases outside the gene matches: 6. The CDR3 sequence: CSVIQGAITEAFF. CDR3 sequence (DNA): TGCAGCGTTATTCAGGGGGCGATCACTGAAGCTTTCTTT.

This clonotype has at least ten counts. The chain links TRBV30 to TRBJ2-2; 10 nucleotides match TRBD2. The CDR3 covers 14 residues. Germline V CDR1 and CDR2: GTSNPN, SVGIG (reference sequence). The V and J ends lost 0 bases and 7 bases, in that order; junction bases with no gene match: 2. CDR3 region: CAWSVLAGGGELFF. As DNA, the CDR3 is TGTGCCTGGAGTGTGTTAGCGGGAGGCGGGGAGCTGTTTTTT.